One T cell receptor (beta chain) is described in this entry. Its antigen is undetermined. From germline, CDR1 is MNHEY and CDR2 SVGEGT. V gave up 4 bases and J gave up 5 bases, with 21 bases separating them. The length of the CDR3 is 16 residues. The investigators amplified TCR beta CDR3 regions from RNA transcripts. The study used the HTBI primer set for a first-round RT-PCR of the TCR CDR3. TCRdb ran MiXCR on the multiplex PCR reads and lists one entry per CDR3 protein. This sample has nearly 750,000 distinct CDR3 sequences, with just over 35% found just once. The patients, who ranged from 18 to 65 in age, presented with newly diagnosed hyperthyroidism lasting under 2 months. This sample is part of a study of T cells in Graves' hyperthyroidism and ophthalmopathy. The overall study: Peripheral blood was secured at the point of initial diagnosis, before any treatment. Study-wide results and limits: The majority of expanded thyroid clonotypes above 0.001 also appeared in blood. The model made its ophthalmopathy prediction, and onset followed a median roughly 6.5 months later.

Sequenced material: blood. The chain carries TRBV6-2 or TRBV6-3 and TRBJ2-7; a weak D match, TRBD2 (5 bases). The TCR originated in a woman aged 40 to 50 with Graves' hyperthyroidism. The CDR3 loop reads CASSWEFSPPAHEQYF. The CDR3 bases are TGTGCCAGCAGTTGGGAGTTTTCCCCCCCGGCTCACGAGCAGTACTTC.